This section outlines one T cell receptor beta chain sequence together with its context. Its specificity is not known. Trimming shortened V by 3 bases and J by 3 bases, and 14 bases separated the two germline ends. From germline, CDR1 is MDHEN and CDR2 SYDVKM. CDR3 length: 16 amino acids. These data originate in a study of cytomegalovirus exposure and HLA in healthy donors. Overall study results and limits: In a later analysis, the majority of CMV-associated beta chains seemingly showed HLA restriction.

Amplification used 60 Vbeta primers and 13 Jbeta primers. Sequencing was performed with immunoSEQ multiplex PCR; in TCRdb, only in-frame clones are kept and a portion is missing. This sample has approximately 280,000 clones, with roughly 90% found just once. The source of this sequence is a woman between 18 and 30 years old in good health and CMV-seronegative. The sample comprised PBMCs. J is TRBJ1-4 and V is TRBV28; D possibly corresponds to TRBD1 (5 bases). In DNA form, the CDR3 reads TGTGCCAGCAGTTTGTTTGGGACGGGGGCTAATGAAAAACTGTTTTTT. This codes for CASSLFGTGANEKLFF.